A single sample gave rise to the 19 T cell receptor beta chains below, sequenced in a study of blood T cell repertoires in COVID-19. Profiled with immunoSEQ multiplex PCR; TCRdb holds only in-frame clones, not every one. The profile shows about 430,000 clones, approximately 92% of them singletons. The sample was PBMCs or T cells enriched from blood (not recorded which). These receptors came from a man aged 25-40 years who had recovered from COVID-19.

CDR3 in amino acids: CASSQATGTGFTLGEKLFF. For the CDR3, the DNA is TGCGCCAGCAGCCAAGCAACCGGGACAGGTTTCACTCTCGGTGAAAAACTGTTTTTT. This chain joins TRBV4-1 and TRBJ1-4; 8 positions match TRBD1. This CDR3 comprises 19 residues. Trimming removed 1 base from V and 7 bases from J; junction bases left unmatched: 17. Looked up from germline, CDR1 is MGHRA and CDR2 is YSYEKL.

V usage is TRBV19 and J usage is TRBJ2-7, with D perhaps matching TRBD2 (7 bases). V was trimmed by 4 bases and J by 3 bases, leaving 16 bases between them. Germline V gives CDR1 LNHDA, CDR2 SQIVND (reference sequence). This CDR3 has 15 residues. The DNA of the CDR3 is TGTGCCAGTAGTAGGAGAGGGGGGGGCGTCTACGAGCAGTACTTC. This sequence encodes CASSRRGGGVYEQYF.

The chain uses TRBV7-2 and TRBJ2-7; TRBD2 matches at 9 bases. Germline assignment: CDR1 SGHTA and CDR2 FQGNSA. V was clipped by 0 bases and J by 3 bases; unmatched bases: 3. The CDR3 length is 15 residues. CDR3: CASSLASGSNYEQYF. The CDR3, as DNA: TGTGCCAGCAGCTTAGCTAGCGGGAGTAACTACGAGCAGTACTTC. Drawing the rest from reference TRBV7-2 and TRBJ2-7, the complete variable domain is GAGVSQSPSNKVTEKGKDVELRCDPISGHTALYWYRQSLGQGLEFLIYFQGNSAPDKSGLPSDRFSAERTGGSVSTLTIQRTQQEDSAVYLCASSLASGSNYEQYFGPGTRLTVT.

The genes are TRBV5-1 and TRBJ1-1, with 7 bases aligning to TRBD1. Germline loops: CDR1 SGHRS, CDR2 YFSETQ. With 4 bases clipped from V and 0 bases from J, the junction kept 6 bases outside the gene matches. The CDR3 is made up of 15 amino acids. The CDR3 DNA sequence: TGCGCCAGCAGCATGGGGGACAGTATGAACACTGAAGCTTTCTTT. This translates into CASSMGDSMNTEAFF.

The gene calls are TRBV19 and TRBJ2-1; TRBD1 matches 7 bases. CDR3 size: 16 residues. V gave up 1 base and J gave up 0 bases; unmatched junction bases: 3. Germline lookup yields CDR1 LNHDA and CDR2 SQIVND (reference sequence). The CDR3 bases are TGTGCCAGTAGTATAGGGACAGGCAGCTCCTACAATGAGCAGTTCTTC. Translation gives CASSIGTGSSYNEQFF.

This clone was recorded only once. This chain links TRBV30 with TRBJ1-1; no clear D gene. Germline V gene data show CDR1 as GTSNPN and CDR2 as SVGIG (reference sequence). This CDR3 region has 13 residues. V gave up 2 bases and J gave up 3 bases, with 10 bases separating them. The CDR3 DNA reads as TGTGCCTGGAGTAGCCAGGAGGACACTGAAGCTTTCTTT. Amino acids: CAWSSQEDTEAFF.

CDR3 coding DNA: TGTGCCAGCAGCTCGGACTATCAGTCCTACAATGAGCAGTTCTTC. This gives the protein CASSSDYQSYNEQFF. The chain employs TRBV7-2 and TRBJ2-1; D may be TRBD2 (6 bases). This CDR3 is 15 amino acids long. Trimming took off 4 bases at V and 1 base at J, with 11 bases between the two ends. CDR1 SGHTA and CDR2 FQGNSA come from the germline V gene.

This rearrangement joins TRBV5-5 to TRBJ2-2, with D possibly being TRBD1 (6 bases). Germline V gives CDR1 SGHKS, CDR2 YYEKEE (reference sequence). This CDR3 spans 16 amino acids. Trimming cost V 2 bases and J 7 bases, with 18 bases left between them. This CDR3 is CASSFILGASLGELFF. The CDR3 coding sequence is TGTGCCAGCAGCTTTATTCTGGGGGCTTCTCTCGGGGAGCTGTTTTTT.

The chain carries TRBV28 and TRBJ1-1; 9 bases are a match to TRBD1. Looked up from germline, CDR1 is MDHEN and CDR2 is SYDVKM. The V gene end was trimmed by 6 bases and the J gene end by 9 bases; junction bases not matched to a gene: 2. The CDR3 extends over 11 amino acids. CDR3 DNA: TGTGCCAGCAGACAGGGGGCAAAAGCTTTCTTT. The encoded protein is CASRQGAKAFF.

J is TRBJ1-1 and V is TRBV5-6, with D uncertain. The CDR3 consists of 15 residues. The V end lost 0 bases, the J end lost 0 bases, and 9 bases lay between the germline ends. Germline CDR1 and CDR2: SGHDT and YYEEEE. CDR3 amino acids: CASSLGVTMNTEAFF. DNA for the CDR3: TGTGCCAGCAGCTTGGGTGTGACTATGAACACTGAAGCTTTCTTT.

CDR3 DNA: TGTGCCAGCACCATCCGGGGGGGCATGGACGGGGAGCTGTTTTTT. It specifies CASTIRGGMDGELFF. The V call is TRBV28, the J call TRBJ2-2; TRBD2 matches 8 bases. V shed 7 bases and J 7 bases; nucleotides not matched to a gene: 11. The CDR3 has 15 residues. Germline V lookup: CDR1 MDHEN, CDR2 SYDVKM.

The gene calls are TRBV18 and TRBJ2-2; 9 nucleotides agree with TRBD2. Germline CDR1 reads KGHSH; CDR2 reads LQKENI. V was clipped by 6 bases and J by 4 bases; unmatched bases: 9. The length of the CDR3 is 16 residues. CDR3 coding DNA: TGTGCCAGCTCCCAGATTAGCGGGAGTTTCACCGGGGAGCTGTTTTTT. Translating it yields CASSQISGSFTGELFF.

The J gene is TRBJ1-1, the V gene TRBV9; D remains unclear. The CDR3 extends over 15 amino acids. Trimming shortened V by 3 bases and J by 0 bases, and 12 bases separated the two germline ends. The germline V gene has CDR1 SGDLS and CDR2 YYNGEE. The CDR3 DNA reads as TGTGCCAGCAGCGAGACAAAATACATGAACACTGAAGCTTTCTTT. This translates into CASSETKYMNTEAFF.

This sequence joins TRBV9 and TRBJ2-3; D is ambiguous. V was clipped by 0 bases and J by 3 bases, with 11 bases between them. Germline V gene data show CDR1 as SGDLS and CDR2 as YYNGEE. The CDR3 is 15 amino acids. The CDR3 loop is CASSVEAGRTDTQYF. CDR3 nucleotides: TGTGCCAGCAGCGTAGAGGCAGGTAGAACAGATACGCAGTATTTT.

The V call is TRBV28, the J call TRBJ1-4; D ambiguous. V lost 3 bases, J lost 7 bases, and 9 bases lay in between. The CDR3 loop spans 13 amino acids. The V gene's germline CDR1 is MDHEN and CDR2 SYDVKM. CDR3 sequence reads: CASSFVESEKLFF. CDR3 sequence (DNA): TGTGCCAGCAGTTTTGTGGAGTCTGAAAAACTGTTTTTT.

This clone showed up just once. This chain connects TRBV28 to TRBJ1-6; 10 bases are a match to TRBD1. Unmatched junction bases numbered 10, after V lost 7 bases and J lost 10 bases. This CDR3 has 15 residues. Germline CDR1 reads MDHEN; CDR2 reads SYDVKM. The CDR3, as DNA: TGTGCCAGCAACCCCCCCGGGACAGGGGTCTCACCCCTCCACTTT. It yields the protein CASNPPGTGVSPLHF.

The chain is built from TRBV10-2 and TRBJ1-4, with 10 bases lining up with TRBD1. Germline loops: CDR1 WSHSY, CDR2 SAAADI. The V gene end was trimmed by 3 bases and the J gene end by 7 bases; junction bases not matched to a gene: 8. The CDR3 totals 16 residues. CDR3 residues: CASSDIPGQGGEKLFF. Written as DNA, the CDR3 is TGCGCCAGCAGTGATATACCCGGACAGGGGGGTGAAAAACTGTTTTTT.

Only one count was recorded for this clone. The chain recombines TRBV28 with TRBJ2-2; 7 bases are a match to TRBD1. V was clipped by 5 bases and J by 1 base; unmatched bases: 4. CDR3 length: 15 amino acids. Germline loops: CDR1 MDHEN, CDR2 SYDVKM. The CDR3 nucleotides are TGTGCCAGCAGTCTTTACAGGGGGAACACCGGGGAGCTGTTTTTT. It yields the protein CASSLYRGNTGELFF.

The V call is TRBV10-3, the J call TRBJ2-3; 11 nucleotides match TRBD2. The germline V gene has CDR1 ENHRY and CDR2 SYGVKD. The CDR3 runs to 14 residues. The J segment lost 5 bases and the V segment lost 10 bases, leaving 8 bases of the junction unmatched. The chain's CDR3 is CASRIAGGQDTQYF. The DNA for the CDR3 is TGTGCCAGTCGAATAGCGGGAGGGCAAGATACGCAGTATTTT.